The rows below give T cell receptor beta chains drawn from one sample of a study of cytomegalovirus exposure and HLA in healthy donors. Only in-frame clones appear in the TCRdb table, and some are missing; sequencing was by immunoSEQ multiplex PCR. The sample yields around 85,000 clones, roughly 77% seen once. Input material: PBMCs. Receptors originate from a man younger than 40 in good health and CMV-seronegative. Both conserved end residues are trimmed from each CDR3. The size entry is marked missing in some rows and otherwise reads once, few, many or a size class.

clone_size: once
j_call: TRBJ1-5
v_call: TRBV6-1
cdr3_aa: ASRTGVNQPQH

clone_size: .
j_call: TRBJ1-1
v_call: TRBV30
cdr3_aa: AWSGTGAWNTEAF

clone_size: .
j_call: TRBJ2-5
v_call: TRBV6-5
cdr3_aa: ASSSWTRKETQY

clone_size: few
j_call: TRBJ1-1
v_call: TRBV5-4
cdr3_aa: ASGYRGMNTEAF

clone_size: .
j_call: TRBJ1-1
v_call: TRBV7-3
cdr3_aa: ASSPTGNTEAF

clone_size: .
j_call: TRBJ2-1
v_call: TRBV5-8
cdr3_aa: ASSLRQGGHNEQF

clone_size: few
j_call: TRBJ2-3
v_call: TRBV27
cdr3_aa: ASSGQELSTDTQY

clone_size: few
j_call: TRBJ2-7
v_call: TRBV19
cdr3_aa: ADKRGTSGTAYEQY

clone_size: .
j_call: TRBJ1-1
v_call: TRBV4-3
cdr3_aa: ASSQEPTGAPNTEAF

clone_size: .
j_call: TRBJ2-1
v_call: TRBV5-1
cdr3_aa: ASSSGGLPEGNEQF

clone_size: .
j_call: TRBJ2-5
v_call: TRBV7-2
cdr3_aa: ASSRGGGPGETQY

clone_size: .
j_call: TRBJ1-5
v_call: TRBV5-6
cdr3_aa: ASSSQTGYNQPQH

clone_size: .
j_call: TRBJ1-2
v_call: TRBV7-2
cdr3_aa: ASSLGQFGYGYT

clone_size: .
j_call: TRBJ2-2
v_call: TRBV7-8
cdr3_aa: AMTLNTGELF

clone_size: .
j_call: TRBJ2-1
v_call: TRBV5-1
cdr3_aa: ASSLQGTSGRSYNEQF

clone_size: few
j_call: TRBJ2-7
v_call: TRBV29-1
cdr3_aa: SVSSATYEQY

clone_size: .
j_call: TRBJ2-2
v_call: TRBV4-2
cdr3_aa: ASSQVGSTGELF

clone_size: few
j_call: TRBJ2-1
v_call: TRBV2
cdr3_aa: ASSAPGESNEQF

clone_size: .
j_call: TRBJ2-3
v_call: TRBV7-9
cdr3_aa: ASSPRASGDLDTQY

clone_size: .
j_call: TRBJ1-4
v_call: TRBV15
cdr3_aa: ATRPGHRNEKLF

clone_size: .
j_call: TRBJ1-6
v_call: TRBV28
cdr3_aa: ASTPVSYNSPLH

clone_size: once
j_call: TRBJ2-6
v_call: TRBV9
cdr3_aa: ASSVRGSGANVLT

clone_size: once
j_call: TRBJ2-2
v_call: TRBV25-1
cdr3_aa: ASSANRGNTGELF

clone_size: .
j_call: TRBJ2-5
v_call: TRBV6-5
cdr3_aa: ASTRGQGAETQY

clone_size: .
j_call: TRBJ1-1
v_call: TRBV7-3
cdr3_aa: ASSQRGNTEAF

clone_size: once
j_call: TRBJ2-1
v_call: TRBV2
cdr3_aa: ASRGLAVVGEQF

clone_size: .
j_call: TRBJ2-2
v_call: TRBV28
cdr3_aa: ASIAADTGELF

clone_size: .
j_call: TRBJ2-3
v_call: TRBV28
cdr3_aa: ASSLPRPGQGRTDTQY

clone_size: .
j_call: TRBJ2-5
v_call: TRBV28
cdr3_aa: ASSREETQY

clone_size: .
j_call: TRBJ2-5
v_call: TRBV9
cdr3_aa: ASSVTGGIETQY

clone_size: .
j_call: TRBJ2-1
v_call: TRBV7-2
cdr3_aa: ASSLEGPLAGGDEQF

clone_size: .
j_call: TRBJ2-5
v_call: TRBV13
cdr3_aa: ASSSGQGTSGIAETQY

clone_size: .
j_call: TRBJ1-2
v_call: TRBV4-3
cdr3_aa: ASSQDKFSDSWGYT

clone_size: once
j_call: TRBJ1-4
v_call: TRBV7-2
cdr3_aa: ASSPGQGAFNEKLF

clone_size: .
j_call: TRBJ1-4
v_call: TRBV6-1
cdr3_aa: ASSEELQFEEKLF